This T cell receptor beta chain is from a study of blood T cell repertoires in COVID-19. Study details: The cDNA or gDNA used as material had been derived from T cells, B-cell-depleted T cells, or PBMCs.

Participants were aged roughly 18 to 90 years from approximately 25 US areas. Participant reports of clinical history set cohort assignment. It was within 2 weeks before study entry that exposed participants met a COVID-19 case. J was trimmed by 2 bases and V by 5 bases; bases with no gene match: 8. The CDR3 runs to 16 residues. Looked up from germline, CDR1 is SNHLY and CDR2 is FYNNEI. Sequencing used immunoSEQ multiplex PCR; TCRdb keeps in-frame clones, though not all of them. The sample includes some 180,000 clones, roughly 84% seen only once; the top ten take about 3.2%. The clonotype was recovered from a woman in her thirties who had been exposed to COVID-19. The specimen sequenced was PBMCs or T cells enriched from blood (not recorded which). V is TRBV2 and J is TRBJ2-1; 8 nucleotides match TRBD2. The CDR3 reads CASSPYSGVTYNEQFF. CDR3 coding DNA: TGTGCCAGCAGTCCATATAGCGGGGTAACCTACAATGAGCAGTTCTTC.